This note documents a single T cell receptor beta chain sequence. Its antigen is not yet known. No clone much larger than this one lies a single base away; base qualities are absent. This sample stems from a study of response to subunit inactivated influenza vaccine (dated by TCRdb to the late 2010s). Broadly, across the study: Deep quantitative T cell receptor repertoire profiling was used in the study to track responses to a trivalent subunit inactivated influenza vaccine. Here is what the overall study found, with its caveats: According to the authors, only a limited number of new T cells may be recruited by each seasonal influenza vaccination.

The germline V gene yields ENHRY for CDR1 and SYGVKD for CDR2. Here V drops 4 bases and J drops 7 bases, and the junction holds 10 bases not matched to any gene. Its CDR3 holds 16 amino acids, cysteine through phenylalanine. CDR3 DNA only is kept here, 48 bases in frame from base 1. Library method: RT-PCR. These reads were obtained on an Illumina HiSeq 2500. TCRdb trimmed the raw reads at Q25, called clones with MiXCR and kept productive beta chains. Here each entry gathers all rows of one CDR3 protein and keeps the most common genes and DNA. The sample table holds about 520,000 distinct CDR3 sequences, of which 25% were seen once. Of the sample, 1.5% to 2% falls within the top ten clones.

The chain joins TRBV10-3 to TRBJ2-1, with 10 middle bases fitting TRBD2. Here the sequenced sample was CD4+ T cells sorted from PBMCs, taken 5 days after vaccination. The clonotype comes from a man aged 45 to 65 who received an inactivated influenza vaccine. Donor details come from another sample of the same person, matched by shared clones. The CDR3 has the sequence CAISASGTSAQNEQFF. The nucleotides are TGTGCCATCAGTGCCTCCGGGACTAGCGCCCAAAATGAGCAGTTCTTC.